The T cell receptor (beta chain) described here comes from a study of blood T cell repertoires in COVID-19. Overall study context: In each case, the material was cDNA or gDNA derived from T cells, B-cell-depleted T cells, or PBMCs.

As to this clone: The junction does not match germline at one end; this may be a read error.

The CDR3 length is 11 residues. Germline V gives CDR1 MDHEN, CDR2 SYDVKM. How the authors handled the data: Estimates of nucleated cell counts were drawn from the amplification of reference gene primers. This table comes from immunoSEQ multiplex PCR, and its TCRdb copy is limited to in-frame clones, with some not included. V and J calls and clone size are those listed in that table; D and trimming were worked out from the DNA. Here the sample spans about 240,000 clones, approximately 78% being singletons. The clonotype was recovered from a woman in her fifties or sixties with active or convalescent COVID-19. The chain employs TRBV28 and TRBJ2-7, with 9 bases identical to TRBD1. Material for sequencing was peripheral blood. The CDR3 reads CASSYRTGASF. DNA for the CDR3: TGTGCCAGCAGTTACCGGACAGGGGCCTCCTTC. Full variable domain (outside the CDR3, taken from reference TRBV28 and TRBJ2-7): DVKVTQSSRYLVKRTGEKVFLECVQDMDHENMFWYRQDPGLGLRLIYFSYDVKMKEKGDIPEGYSVSREKKERFSLILESASTNQTSMYLCASSYRTGASFGPGTRLTVT.